The source of this TCR beta chain is a study of spatial heterogeneity in lung cancer. Whole-study context: Detected beta-chain sequences consistently exceeded alpha-chain sequences.

V gave up 6 bases and J gave up 2 bases; unmatched junction bases: 4. The CDR3 contains 13 residues. CDR1 is SQVTM, CDR2 ANQGSEA, per germline. This clonotype was picked up a small number of times. Time point reported: blood at routine non-recurrence follow-up after resection. Unsorted whole RNA samples from tumor, nontumor lung or frozen PBMC were sequenced. On each TCR cDNA molecule, a unique molecular identifier was present. A single record per CDR3 protein comes from TCRdb applying MiXCR to the 5' RACE reads. Here the sample spans 110,000 or so distinct CDR3 sequences, about 10% being singletons. The clonotype was recovered from a female donor with early-stage non-small cell lung cancer. The starting material was PBMCs, obtained at follow-up. The chain is built from TRBV29-1 and TRBJ1-2; TRBD1 aligns across 9 bases. The CDR3 protein is CSVTGTGNYGYTF. In DNA form, the CDR3 reads TGCAGCGTGACTGGGACAGGGAACTATGGCTACACCTTC.